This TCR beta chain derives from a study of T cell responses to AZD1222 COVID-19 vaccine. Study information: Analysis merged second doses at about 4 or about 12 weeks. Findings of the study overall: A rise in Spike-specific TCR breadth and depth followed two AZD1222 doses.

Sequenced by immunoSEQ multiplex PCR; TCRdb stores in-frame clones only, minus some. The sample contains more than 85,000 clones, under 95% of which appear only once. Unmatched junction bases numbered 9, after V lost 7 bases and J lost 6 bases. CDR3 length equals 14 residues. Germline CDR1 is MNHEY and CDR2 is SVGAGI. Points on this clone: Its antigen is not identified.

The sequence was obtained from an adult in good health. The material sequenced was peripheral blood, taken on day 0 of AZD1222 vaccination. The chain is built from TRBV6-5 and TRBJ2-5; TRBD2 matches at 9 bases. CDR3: CASTPAGGGKTQYF. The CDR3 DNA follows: TGTGCCAGCACCCCCGCGGGAGGGGGGAAGACCCAGTACTTC.